Presented here are 25 T cell receptor beta chains from one specimen sequenced in a study of T cell responses to AZD1222 COVID-19 vaccine. The method was immunoSEQ multiplex PCR; TCRdb's version includes in-frame clones alone and lacks a portion of them. Here the sample spans 92,000 or so clones, 70% to 90% being singletons. The sequencing here drew on peripheral blood, taken 28 days after the second AZD1222 dose. The receptors derive from an adult who received the AZD1222 COVID-19 vaccine.

V gene TRBV7-8 combines with J gene TRBJ1-1; the D is unclear. The CDR3 loop spans 12 amino acids. Trimming cost V 3 bases and J 3 bases, with 5 bases left between them. CDR1 SGHVS and CDR2 FQNEAQ come from the germline V gene. Written as DNA, the CDR3 is TGTGCCAGCAGCTTTTTCGACACTGAAGCTTTCTTT. Its protein is CASSFFDTEAFF.

The chain has TRBV6-5 and TRBJ1-6; 10 positions agree with TRBD1. Unmatched junction bases numbered 5, after V lost 3 bases and J lost 6 bases. The CDR3 is 16 amino acids. From germline, CDR1 is MNHEY and CDR2 SVGAGI. CDR3 sequence: CASSYQGTGVNSPLHF. The CDR3 DNA sequence: TGTGCCAGCAGTTATCAGGGGACAGGGGTTAATTCACCCCTCCACTTT.

The rearrangement links TRBV5-1 to TRBJ1-4; D gene ambiguous. The CDR3 is 12 residues long. Deletions cut 1 base from V and 10 bases from J, with 8 bases between. Germline loops: CDR1 SGHRS, CDR2 YFSETQ. The CDR3 nucleotides read TGCGCCAGCAGCTTGTTGTCTGGAAAACTGTTTTTT. Amino acid sequence: CASSLLSGKLFF.

The chain uses TRBV19 and TRBJ1-6, with D possibly matching TRBD1 (5 bases). Trimming cost V 3 bases and J 6 bases, with 18 bases left between them. The CDR3 runs 17 residues. Germline lookup yields CDR1 LNHDA and CDR2 SQIVND (reference sequence). In DNA form, the CDR3 reads TGTGCCAGTAGTATTAATCTAGCAGGGCCCTTTAATTCACCCCTCCACTTT. This encodes CASSINLAGPFNSPLHF.

The CDR3: CASLAPSSYEQYF. For the CDR3, the DNA is TGTGCCAGTTTAGCACCCAGCTCCTACGAGCAGTACTTC. This rearrangement joins TRBV19 to TRBJ2-7; D not resolved. V was clipped by 8 bases and J by 0 bases, with 11 bases between them. In germline, CDR1 is LNHDA, CDR2 SQIVND (reference sequence). The CDR3 totals 13 residues.

The V call is TRBV11-2, the J call TRBJ2-7, with 11 bases identical to TRBD1. Germline CDR1 is SGHAT and CDR2 is FQNNGV. The CDR3 sequence is 15 residues long. Trimming removed 1 base from V and 6 bases from J; junction bases left unmatched: 5. CDR3 region: CASSLGVGQGGEQYF. DNA of the CDR3: TGTGCCAGCAGCTTAGGAGTGGGACAGGGGGGCGAGCAGTACTTC. Full variable domain (missing parts from reference TRBV11-2 and TRBJ2-7): EAGVAQSPRYKIIEKRQSVAFWCNPISGHATLYWYQQILGQGPKLLIQFQNNGVVDDSQLPKDRFSAERLKGVDSTLKIQPAKLEDSAVYLCASSLGVGQGGEQYFGPGTRLTVT.

The rearrangement links TRBV2 to TRBJ2-1; 8 nucleotides line up with TRBD1. CDR3 length equals 19 residues. Looked up from germline, CDR1 is SNHLY and CDR2 is FYNNEI. Unmatched junction bases numbered 17, after V lost 0 bases and J lost 7 bases. The CDR3 loop reads CASSEADEPGQGGGNEQFF. CDR3 DNA: TGTGCCAGCAGTGAAGCTGACGAACCAGGACAGGGTGGTGGGAATGAGCAGTTCTTC.

V is TRBV5-1 and J is TRBJ1-1, with 7 bases matching TRBD1. The germline V gene has CDR1 SGHRS and CDR2 YFSETQ. The junction had 5 bases not matched to a gene; V was cut back by 2 bases and J by 1 base. The CDR3 totals 15 residues. The CDR3 DNA follows: TGCGCCAGCAGCTTTACTAGGACAGGGAACACTGAAGCTTTCTTT. Translation gives CASSFTRTGNTEAFF.

The V gene is TRBV14, the J gene TRBJ2-7; D is perhaps TRBD2 (6 bases). CDR1 and CDR2 (germline): SGHDN, FVKESK. CDR3 length: 15 amino acids. The V and J ends lost 1 base and 2 bases respectively, with 12 bases between them. The CDR3 coding sequence is TGTGCCAGCAGCCAAGCCAGCGGGCGAACCTACGAGCAGTACTTC. This encodes CASSQASGRTYEQYF.

The chain joins TRBV5-4 to TRBJ1-1; D ambiguous. V was trimmed by 3 bases and J by 0 bases, leaving 6 bases between them. Germline loops: CDR1 SGHNT, CDR2 YYREEE (reference sequence). The CDR3 spans 13 residues. The CDR3 loop reads CASSSTLNTEAFF. The DNA of the CDR3 is TGTGCCAGCAGCTCGACACTGAACACTGAAGCTTTCTTT. The full variable domain, rest sourced from reference TRBV5-4 and TRBJ1-1, is ETGVTQSPTHLIKTRGQQVTLRCSSQSGHNTVSWYQQALGQGPQFIFQYYREEENGRGNFPPRFSGLQFPNYSSELNVNALELDDSALYLCASSSTLNTEAFFGQGTRLTVV.

This clone was picked up one time. The rearrangement links TRBV4-3 to TRBJ2-1, with 9 bases identical to TRBD2. The CDR3 has 16 amino acids. The V gene's germline CDR1 is LGHNA and CDR2 YSLEER. V shed 1 base and J 3 bases; nucleotides not matched to a gene: 4. CDR3 amino acids: CASSQGRGGVYNEQFF. For the CDR3, the DNA is TGCGCCAGCAGCCAAGGGCGCGGGGGGGTCTACAATGAGCAGTTCTTC.

The J gene is TRBJ1-2, the V gene TRBV2, with a weak D call TRBD1 (6 bases). In germline, CDR1 is SNHLY, CDR2 FYNNEI. V lost 7 bases, J lost 3 bases, and 15 bases lay in between. The CDR3 length is 14 residues. CDR3 coding DNA: TGTGCCAGCAAAAGGGGGTCGAATGACTATGGCTACACCTTC. The encoded protein is CASKRGSNDYGYTF.

The DNA for the CDR3 is TGTGCCAGCAGCCCAACAGGGAAGACTAATGAAAAACTGTTTTTT. Translation: CASSPTGKTNEKLFF. The chain recombines TRBV7-9 with TRBJ1-4; a weak D match, TRBD1 (6 bases). V gave up 5 bases and J gave up 2 bases, with 12 bases separating them. CDR1 is SEHNR and CDR2 is FQNEAQ in the germline V gene (reference sequence). The length of the CDR3 is 15 residues.

This clone was detected once. This chain links TRBV6-5 with TRBJ1-1; D is possibly TRBD1 (6 bases). Trimming cost V 2 bases and J 0 bases, with 13 bases left between them. CDR1 MNHEY and CDR2 SVGAGI come from the germline V gene. This CDR3 region has 16 residues. The CDR3 DNA reads as TGTGCCAGCAGTTACGGCAGGGGCCTCATGAACACTGAAGCTTTCTTT. This encodes CASSYGRGLMNTEAFF.

V and J are TRBV25-1 and TRBJ2-1; the match to TRBD2 covers 9 bases. V lost 3 bases and J lost 6; bases outside the gene matches: 6. Looked up from germline, CDR1 is MGHDK and CDR2 is SYGVNS. CDR3 length equals 15 residues. For the CDR3, the DNA is TGTGCCAGCAGTGATCCTAGCGGGGTAGGCAATGAGCAGTTCTTC. Its translation: CASSDPSGVGNEQFF.

The rearrangement joins TRBV9 to TRBJ2-2, with a possible D match to TRBD1 (5 bases). The CDR3 has 13 residues. Trimming took off 7 bases at V and 6 bases at J, with 13 bases between the two ends. The germline V gene has CDR1 SGDLS and CDR2 YYNGEE. The CDR3 nucleotides read TGTGCCAGCGCCTGGGGCAGCGCCGGGGAGCTGTTTTTT. Protein product: CASAWGSAGELFF.

This chain uses TRBV5-1 with TRBJ1-2; D gene unclear. The CDR3 has 15 amino acids. V lost 2 bases and J 0 bases, leaving 11 bases between the germline ends. Germline V CDR1 and CDR2: SGHRS, YFSETQ. The CDR3: CASSFEGRTNYGYTF. Written as DNA, the CDR3 is TGCGCCAGCAGCTTTGAGGGCCGTACTAACTATGGCTACACCTTC.

J is TRBJ2-3 and V is TRBV7-9; D gene unclear. Germline CDR1 reads SEHNR; CDR2 reads FQNEAQ (reference sequence). The V and J ends lost 1 base and 4 bases respectively, with 6 bases between them. The CDR3 length is 13 residues. The chain's CDR3 is CASSLDWPDTQYF. CDR3 coding DNA: TGTGCCAGCAGCTTAGACTGGCCAGATACGCAGTATTTT.

The chain has TRBV4-3 and TRBJ2-5; D is undetermined. The germline V gene has CDR1 LGHNA and CDR2 YSLEER. The CDR3 is 16 residues long. The V and J ends lost 0 bases and 2 bases respectively, with 13 bases between them. CDR3 loop: CASSQEAGRLQETQYF. The CDR3 coding sequence is TGCGCCAGCAGCCAAGAAGCCGGACGGCTTCAAGAGACCCAGTACTTC.

This clone is a singleton in its sample. Here the CDR3 reads CASSPPGLINSPLHF. DNA of the CDR3: TGTGCCAGCAGTCCGCCGGGACTGATAAATTCACCCCTCCACTTT. The chain combines TRBV6-2 or TRBV6-3 with TRBJ1-6; maybe TRBD1 (5 bases). The CDR3 is 15 amino acids. Germline lookup yields CDR1 MNHEY and CDR2 SVGEGT. V shed 5 bases and J shed 7 bases, with 15 bases lying between them.

The chain links TRBV7-8 to TRBJ1-5; the D is unclear. The V gene's germline CDR1 is SGHVS and CDR2 FQNEAQ. This CDR3 contains 13 residues. V was cut by 5 bases and J by 3 bases, with 8 bases left in between. CDR3 region: CASSASYNQPQHF. The CDR3 DNA reads TGTGCCAGCAGCGCTTCATACAATCAGCCCCAGCATTTT.

This clone was recorded only once. This chain joins TRBV10-1 and TRBJ1-1; D might be TRBD1 (5 bases). Trimming removed 2 bases from V and 5 bases from J, with 12 bases in between. Germline loops: CDR1 WNHNN, CDR2 SYGVQD (reference sequence). This CDR3 has 14 residues. The CDR3 DNA reads as TGCGCCAGCAGTGAGGGGTTGTGGGGGACTGAAGCTTTCTTT. Protein sequence: CASSEGLWGTEAFF.

This chain links TRBV9 with TRBJ2-4; 8 bases map to TRBD1. The CDR3 runs 15 residues. Germline trimming cut 3 bases from V and 6 bases from J; bases unmatched to any gene: 8. Germline V CDR1 and CDR2: SGDLS, YYNGEE. In DNA, the CDR3 is TGTGCCAGCAGCGGACGACAGGGGACGGGAAACATTCAGTACTTC. Translating it yields CASSGRQGTGNIQYF.

This rearrangement joins TRBV7-3 to TRBJ2-3; TRBD2 aligns across 10 bases. With 5 bases clipped from V and 1 base from J, the junction kept 3 bases outside the gene matches. This CDR3 region has 15 residues. CDR1 is SGHTA, CDR2 FQGTGA, per germline. In nucleotides, the CDR3 is TGTGCCAGCAGCGCGACTAGCGGGCGCACAGATACGCAGTATTTT. It yields the protein CASSATSGRTDTQYF.

The DNA for the CDR3 is TGCAGCGTGGACGTAAGGGGACCCCCTACCAACTCCTACAATGAGCAGTTCTTC. Translation gives CSVDVRGPPTNSYNEQFF. The chain links TRBV29-1 to TRBJ2-1; D is possibly TRBD1 or TRBD2 (5 bases each). Germline values: CDR1 SQVTM, CDR2 ANQGSEA. V was clipped by 6 bases and J by 0 bases, with 24 bases between them. The CDR3 has 18 residues.